These T cell receptor beta chains were read from a single sample in a study of cytomegalovirus exposure and HLA in healthy donors. Method: immunoSEQ multiplex PCR; TCRdb's copy keeps in-frame clones and lacks some. The table has over 90,000 clones, about four fifths seen once. Sequencing was performed on PBMCs. Source of these receptors: a female donor in good health and CMV-seropositive. The CDR3 runs from the conserved cysteine through the conserved F or W. A D gene is named only where the DNA matches it firmly. A clone size is listed for some rows: how often the clone was seen (once, few, many), or a class if it is expanded.

V gene	clone size	D gene	J gene	CDR3 protein	CDR3 DNA
TRBV27	-	-	TRBJ2-5	CASSLRGAETQYF	TGTGCCAGCAGTTTACGGGGTGCGGAGACCCAGTACTTC
TRBV9	-	-	TRBJ1-2	CASSVYQGPRWGYTF	TGTGCCAGCAGCGTCTATCAGGGGCCGCGTTGGGGCTACACCTTC
TRBV28	-	TRBD1	TRBJ2-7	CASSRPGQGYEQYF	TGTGCCAGCAGTCGGCCGGGACAGGGCTACGAGCAGTACTTC
TRBV6-1	once	TRBD2	TRBJ2-7	CASTAGGLYEQYF	TGTGCCAGCACAGCGGGAGGGTTATACGAGCAGTACTTC
TRBV12-5	-	TRBD1	TRBJ1-2	CASGSGRDRQNYGYTF	TGTGCTAGTGGTTCGGGGCGGGACAGACAAAACTATGGCTACACCTTC
TRBV29-1	-	-	TRBJ2-7	CSVERARGREQYF	TGCAGCGTTGAGAGGGCCCGGGGTAGGGAGCAGTACTTC
TRBV7-2	-	-	TRBJ1-5	CASSFLYSNQPQHF	TGTGCCAGCAGCTTTCTGTATAGCAATCAGCCCCAGCATTTT
TRBV6-1	-	-	TRBJ1-5	CASSRAGNQPQHF	TGTGCCAGCAGCAGGGCCGGCAATCAGCCCCAGCATTTT
TRBV4-1	-	TRBD1	TRBJ1-5	CASSPTGISNQPQHF	TGCGCCAGCAGCCCGACAGGGATTAGCAATCAGCCCCAGCATTTT
TRBV7-9	few	TRBD2	TRBJ2-7	CASSLDLAGDPYEQYF	TGTGCCAGCAGCTTAGACCTAGCGGGGGACCCCTACGAGCAGTACTTC
TRBV10-3	few	-	TRBJ2-1	CAISELDNEQFF	TGTGCCATCAGTGAGCTCGACAATGAGCAGTTCTTC
TRBV6-1	-	TRBD1	TRBJ1-1	CASSVQGHGTEAFF	TGTGCCAGCAGTGTACAGGGGCACGGCACTGAAGCTTTCTTT
TRBV5-1	-	-	TRBJ1-1	CASSFGGGRGEAFF	TGCGCCAGCAGCTTCGGGGGGGGAAGGGGTGAAGCTTTCTTT
TRBV7-9	-	-	TRBJ1-1	CASSPAVGDTEAFF	TGTGCCAGCAGTCCAGCGGTGGGAGACACTGAAGCTTTCTTT
TRBV19	-	TRBD1	TRBJ2-5	CASRRTGVETQYF	TGTGCCAGTAGAAGGACAGGGGTAGAGACCCAGTACTTC
TRBV30	once	-	TRBJ2-7	CAWSKLGGSYEQYF	TGTGCCTGGAGTAAGCTGGGGGGATCGTACGAGCAGTACTTC
TRBV6-5	few	TRBD1	TRBJ2-7	CASSDWTGWYF	TGTGCCAGCAGTGACTGGACAGGGTGGTACTTC
TRBV6-1	-	-	TRBJ2-7	CASSGTTGPYEQYF	TGTGCCAGCAGTGGAACGACAGGACCCTACGAGCAGTACTTC